A single sample gave rise to the 2 T cell receptor beta chains below, sequenced in a study of blood T cell repertoires in COVID-19. The table came from immunoSEQ multiplex PCR; TCRdb's copy has only in-frame clones and leaves some out. The table records some 120,000 clones, roughly 76% of them present only once. The sequenced material came from peripheral blood. The receptor set was obtained from a human donor in a cohort sampled during active COVID-19.

The V and J genes are TRBV4-3 and TRBJ1-1; no definite D call. The V end lost 3 bases, the J end lost 5 bases, and 13 bases lay between the germline ends. The CDR3 extends over 14 amino acids. CDR1 is LGHNA, CDR2 YSLEER, per germline. CDR3 sequence reads: CASSQNLGITEAFF. The CDR3 DNA reads as TGCGCCAGCAGCCAGAACCTGGGCATAACTGAAGCTTTCTTT.

V is TRBV14 and J is TRBJ2-5; TRBD1 agrees at 7 bases. This CDR3 comprises 14 residues. CDR1 SGHDN and CDR2 FVKESK come from the germline V gene. V was clipped by 5 bases and J by 3 bases; unmatched bases: 6. The CDR3 loop reads CASSILGTEETQYF. The CDR3 bases are TGTGCCAGCAGCATACTAGGGACAGAAGAGACCCAGTACTTC.